This is a list of T cell receptor beta chains from one sample in a study of vaccination effects on CD4 cells after COVID-19. Their target antigens are unknown. The repertoire was sequenced with immunoSEQ multiplex PCR; TCRdb's copy has only in-frame clones and lacks some. In the table there are more than 35,000 clones, more than 65% of which are singletons. The sample in question was CD4+ T cells from PBMCs cultured without peptide, obtained after COVID-19 vaccination. These receptor sequences come from a human donor who received a COVID-19 vaccine. The CDR3 runs from the conserved cysteine through the conserved F or W. D genes are given only for firm matches. Clone sizes are given selectively: once, few, many, or a class where the clone is expanded.

NA TRBJ2-3 TRBD1 TRBV11-2 CASSLARTGLTDTQYF
NA TRBJ1-2 TRBD1 TRBV7-2 CASSSRTGAVGGYTF
NA TRBJ1-1 NA TRBV3-1/TRBV3-2 CASSQSTRAAFF
NA TRBJ1-1 NA TRBV6-5 CASSYSNNGDTEAFF
once TRBJ2-5 NA TRBV12-3/TRBV12-4 CASSLRGTETQYF
NA TRBJ2-3 TRBD1 TRBV5-1 CASSAGQGTDTQYF
NA TRBJ2-3 TRBD1 TRBV5-4 CASSQRTGSPDTQYF
few TRBJ2-1 TRBD2 TRBV6-5 CASASGSYNEQFF
NA TRBJ1-1 NA TRBV19 CASSILTATPGNTEAFF
NA TRBJ1-6 TRBD1 TRBV10-3 CAISGLGDRGGSPLHF
once TRBJ1-2 NA TRBV7-8 CASSVNRTVNYGYTF
once TRBJ2-5 TRBD1 TRBV5-4 CASSFKGAKETQYF
NA TRBJ1-6 NA TRBV28 CASRGGDSPLHF
NA TRBJ2-7 NA TRBV12-5 CASGLTRPRGSYEQYF
NA TRBJ2-7 NA TRBV10-2 CASSEGRWAYEQYF
NA TRBJ2-2 NA TRBV6-6 CACTIGGNTGELFF
NA TRBJ2-7 TRBD1 TRBV6-2/TRBV6-3 CASSYTTGFDEQYF
few TRBJ1-5 TRBD1 TRBV5-6 CASSRLKDRIGQPQHF
NA TRBJ2-7 NA TRBV3-1/TRBV3-2 CASSQDLLAGNYEQYF
few TRBJ2-1 TRBD2 TRBV18 CASSSGTSGYNEQFF
few TRBJ2-1 TRBD2 TRBV7-6 CASSLSPGGAVDEQFF
NA TRBJ1-2 TRBD1 TRBV10-3 CAIRTGTYGYTF
NA TRBJ2-7 NA TRBV21-1 CASSRLAGISGEQYF
NA TRBJ1-2 TRBD1 TRBV11-2 CASSPGQGFGYTF
NA TRBJ2-1 TRBD2 TRBV5-1 CASSFGRRGFNEQFF
NA TRBJ1-1 TRBD1 TRBV7-2 CASSPRQGSTEAFF
NA TRBJ2-3 TRBD2 TRBV7-8 CASSSGGGYTQYF
NA TRBJ2-1 NA TRBV21-1 CASSKVSLAGQDLYNEQFF
NA TRBJ1-2 NA TRBV4-1 CASSQVAIGGYGYTF
NA TRBJ2-2 NA TRBV6-5 CASKTVQTNTGELFF
NA TRBJ1-2 NA TRBV7-2 CASSLERGVDGYTF
NA TRBJ2-1 NA TRBV7-9 CASSPKQGRDEQFF
NA TRBJ1-4 NA TRBV11-2 CASSLDRIEKLFF
NA TRBJ2-7 NA TRBV27 CASSLPSYEQYF
NA TRBJ2-2 NA TRBV4-2 CASSQDNTGELFF
NA TRBJ2-1 TRBD2 TRBV4-1 CASSPSGSFLGEQFF
few TRBJ2-1 TRBD1 TRBV5-1 CASSETGGRSSQFF
NA TRBJ2-1 NA TRBV7-8 CASSSRGQLSNEQFF
few TRBJ2-1 TRBD2 TRBV5-1 CASRVGLASYNEQFF
NA TRBJ2-2 NA TRBV27 CASSLNRGTITGELFF
few TRBJ2-1 TRBD2 TRBV5-5 CASGTSGRDEQFF
NA TRBJ2-7 NA TRBV6-4 CASSLFKPGLRAYEQYF
NA TRBJ1-2 NA TRBV11-2 CASSAYEYGYTF
NA TRBJ1-3 NA TRBV5-4 CASSLRGGNTIYF
NA TRBJ2-7 NA TRBV18 CASSNGGHDEQYF
few TRBJ1-1 NA TRBV12-5 CASGHLGQGSTEAFF
NA TRBJ2-5 NA TRBV7-8 CASSFPSMVGAGGVRETQYF
NA TRBJ2-1 TRBD2 TRBV4-2 CASSQGPAGDHNEQFF